This T cell receptor beta chain was sequenced during a study of cytomegalovirus exposure and HLA in healthy donors. Study-wide context: In an earlier analysis, around 100 million unique TCR beta sequences were found from about 179 million T cells. Genetic ancestry analysis placed approximately 80% of the 350 to 500 donors that were genotyped in the Caucasian-associated cluster.

Researchers ran the PCR with 60 Vbeta and 13 Jbeta primers. Profiling relied on immunoSEQ multiplex PCR, and the TCRdb table lists in-frame clones only, not all of them. The table shows roughly 200,000 clones, with approximately 80% occurring only once. The CDR3 totals 16 residues. CDR1 and CDR2 (germline): KGHSH, LQKENI. The J segment lost 2 bases and the V segment lost 3 bases, leaving 4 bases of the junction unmatched. The chain carries TRBV18 and TRBJ2-3; 11 positions agree with TRBD2. This receptor was identified in a man aged 25-40 years in good health and CMV-seronegative. The sequencing input was PBMCs. CDR3: CASSPRLAGTTDTQYF. CDR3 bases: TGTGCCAGCTCACCGCGACTAGCGGGAACCACAGATACGCAGTATTTT. The full variable domain, with the rest looked up from reference TRBV18 and TRBJ2-3, is NAGVMQNPRHLVRRRGQEARLRCSPMKGHSHVYWYRQLPEEGLKFMVYLQKENIIDESGMPKERFSAEFPKEGPSILRIQQVVRGDSAAYFCASSPRLAGTTDTQYFGPGTRLTVL.